The 2 T cell receptor beta chains below were found in one sample sequenced in a study of CD8 T cells in ankylosing spondylitis (dated by TCRdb to about 2017). Their specific antigens are unknown. Broad study findings and their caveats: Blood from ankylosing spondylitis patients appeared to be characterized by a TCR beta motif made up of seven or eight highly homologous amino acid variants.

Receptor amplification or capture employed 5' RACE. Sequencing was performed on an Illumina HiSeq 2500. TCRdb took the public reads, trimmed them with fastp at Q25, ran MiXCR for clone calling and kept in-frame beta chains. Here each entry gathers all rows of one CDR3 protein and keeps the most common genes and DNA. Within this sample are roughly 300,000 distinct CDR3 sequences, with 7% to 9% of them counted one time only. 13% to 15% of the sample is held by the ten biggest clonotypes. Material: blood, either unsorted or a sorted T cell fraction (not recorded which). The receptors were gathered from a male donor with ankylosing spondylitis.

This clonotype was seen at least ten times. CDR3 loop: CASSSQERGGYTF. In DNA, the CDR3 is TGTGCCAGCAGCTCGCAGGAGAGGGGTGGCTACACCTTC. The rearrangement links TRBV5-6 to TRBJ1-2, with D perhaps matching TRBD1 (5 bases). This CDR3 region has 13 residues. Germline V gene lookup returns CDR1 SGHDT and CDR2 YYEEEE. V was pared by 3 bases and J by 7 bases, with 13 bases between.

The chain has TRBV29-1 and TRBJ2-2, with TRBD2 identical over 10 bases. Germline V gene lookup returns CDR1 SQVTM and CDR2 ANQGSEA. This CDR3 comprises 14 residues. V shed 5 bases and J 5 bases; nucleotides not matched to a gene: 5. CDR3 region: CSVSTSGATGELFF. The CDR3 nucleotides read TGCAGCGTTAGTACTAGCGGGGCGACCGGGGAGCTGTTTTTT.